This TCR beta chain emerged from a study of T cell responses to AZD1222 COVID-19 vaccine. Worth noting for this clone: Its antigen is undetermined.

Between the trimmed V and J ends, which lost 5 bases and 1 base, there was a span of 12 bases. CDR1 and CDR2 from the germline V gene are MDHEN and SYDVKM. CDR3 length equals 16 residues. Profiling relied on immunoSEQ multiplex PCR, and the TCRdb table lists in-frame clones only, not all of them. The data contain approximately 80,000 clones, around 91% of them seen just once; the ten biggest clones take up 31%. General observations from the study: At baseline, seropositivity was found in only a handful of AZD1222 recipients.

The specimen was peripheral blood, collected on day 0 of AZD1222 vaccination. The chain links TRBV28 to TRBJ2-6; TRBD1 might be the D (8 bases). The receptor was isolated from an adult in good health. CDR3 coding DNA: TGTGCCAGCAGTCGGGGGGACAGGTCTGGGGCCAACGTCCTGACTTTC. Amino acids: CASSRGDRSGANVLTF.